This TCR beta chain was retrieved from a study of blood T cell repertoires in COVID-19. This clone was counted a single time. With 7 bases removed from V and 4 bases from J, the gap between germline ends came to 10 bases. The V gene's germline CDR1 is SGHDT and CDR2 YYEEEE. This CDR3 has 12 amino acids. In the authors' workflow: It was from reference gene primer amplification that nucleated cell counts were estimated. Sequencing used immunoSEQ multiplex PCR; TCRdb keeps in-frame clones, though not all of them. The D gene and trimming were derived from the DNA, and the V and J assignments and clone size from that table. The sample gives 400,000 to 450,000 clones, 70% to 90% of which show up once; about 1.6% is in the top ten.

Sequencing was done on a sample of peripheral blood. This TCR was sampled from a woman in her forties with COVID-19, enrolled during active disease. The chain uses TRBV5-6 and TRBJ2-3; no clear D gene. The CDR3 reads CASSPVADTQYF. DNA for the CDR3: TGTGCCAGCTCTCCAGTGGCAGATACGCAGTATTTT. Looking up the rest from reference TRBV5-6 and TRBJ2-3 gives the full variable domain: DAGVTQSPTHLIKTRGQQVTLRCSPKSGHDTVSWYQQALGQGPQFIFQYYEEEERQRGNFPDRFSGHQFPNYSSELNVNALLLGDSALYLCASSPVADTQYFGPGTRLTVL.